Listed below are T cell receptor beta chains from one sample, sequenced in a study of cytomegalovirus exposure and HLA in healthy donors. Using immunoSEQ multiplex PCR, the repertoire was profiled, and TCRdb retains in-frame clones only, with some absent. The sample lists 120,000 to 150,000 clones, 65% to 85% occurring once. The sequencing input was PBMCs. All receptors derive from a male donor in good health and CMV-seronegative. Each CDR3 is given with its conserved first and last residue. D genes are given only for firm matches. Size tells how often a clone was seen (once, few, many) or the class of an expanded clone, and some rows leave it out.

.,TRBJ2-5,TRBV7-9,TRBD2,TGTGCCAGCAGCCTACTAGCGGGAGTGTTGGAGACCCAGTACTTC,CASSLLAGVLETQYF
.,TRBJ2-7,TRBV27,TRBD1,TGTGCCACCTCTAATGGACAGGGCTCCTACGAGCAGTACTTC,CATSNGQGSYEQYF
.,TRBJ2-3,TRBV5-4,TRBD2,TGTGCCAGCAGCTTTCTAGCGGGGGACACAGATACGCAGTATTTT,CASSFLAGDTDTQYF
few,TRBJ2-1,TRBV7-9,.,TGTGCCAGCAGCTTAACGTTAGGGAGCTACAATGAGCAGTTCTTC,CASSLTLGSYNEQFF
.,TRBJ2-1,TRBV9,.,TGTGCCAGCAGCGAGGACCACGGAGGGACCTACAATGAGCAGTTCTTC,CASSEDHGGTYNEQFF
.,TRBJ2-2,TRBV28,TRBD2,TGTGCCAGCAGTTCGGCTAGCGGGGACATCGGGGAGCTGTTTTTT,CASSSASGDIGELFF
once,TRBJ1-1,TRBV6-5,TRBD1,TGTGCCAGCAGTCTTACAGGGGGGAAGACTGAAGCTTTCTTT,CASSLTGGKTEAFF
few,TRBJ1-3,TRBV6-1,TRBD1,TGTGCCAGCATTCCCGGGACAGGGTACGGCACCATATATTTT,CASIPGTGYGTIYF
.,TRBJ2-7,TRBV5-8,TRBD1,TGTGCCAGCAGCGTCGGGACAGGGGAGCACGAGCAGTACTTC,CASSVGTGEHEQYF
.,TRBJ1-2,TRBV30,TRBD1,TGTGCCTGGAGTACCGAGACAGGGGCTGGTGGCTACACCTTC,CAWSTETGAGGYTF
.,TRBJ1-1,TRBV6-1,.,TGTGCCTCCCGATTCGGTGTACAGGAACGGGCTGAAGCTTTCTTT,CASRFGVQERAEAFF
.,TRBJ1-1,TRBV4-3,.,TGCGCCAGCAGCCAAGATCTGGAGGGTGAAAACACTGAAGCTTTCTTT,CASSQDLEGENTEAFF
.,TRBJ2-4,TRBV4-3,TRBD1,TGCGCCAGCAGCCAGGGGACAGGGGTTGCCAAAAACATTCAGTACTTC,CASSQGTGVAKNIQYF
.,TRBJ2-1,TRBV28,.,TGTGCCAGCAGGGAGGGCGGATACAATGAGCAGTTCTTC,CASREGGYNEQFF
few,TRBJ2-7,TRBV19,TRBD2,TGTGCCAGTAGTGGTAGCGGGAGGAACGAGCAGTACTTC,CASSGSGRNEQYF
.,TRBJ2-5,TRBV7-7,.,TGTGCCAGCAGCTTAGGGGGGACACCTCAAGAGACCCAGTACTTC,CASSLGGTPQETQYF